This TCR beta chain was documented in a study of blood T cell repertoires in COVID-19. Across the whole study: Both acute and convalescent COVID-19 samples were obtained from the United States, Italy and Spain. Nucleic acid was either cDNA or gDNA, and it came from T cells, B-cell-depleted T cells, or PBMCs.

Using immunoSEQ multiplex PCR, the repertoire was profiled, and TCRdb retains in-frame clones only, with some absent. The data hold some 140,000 clones, with about 80% observed a single time. The CDR3 is made up of 15 amino acids. Per germline, CDR1 SNHLY and CDR2 FYNNEI. Trimming removed 4 bases from V and 3 bases from J, with 13 bases in between. This chain connects TRBV2 to TRBJ1-5; D is uncertain. The source is a woman aged 55 to 70 with COVID-19, enrolled during active disease. Sequenced material: peripheral blood. This CDR3 is CASSGRTENNQPQHF. Written as DNA, the CDR3 is TGTGCCAGCAGTGGGAGGACCGAGAACAATCAGCCCCAGCATTTT.